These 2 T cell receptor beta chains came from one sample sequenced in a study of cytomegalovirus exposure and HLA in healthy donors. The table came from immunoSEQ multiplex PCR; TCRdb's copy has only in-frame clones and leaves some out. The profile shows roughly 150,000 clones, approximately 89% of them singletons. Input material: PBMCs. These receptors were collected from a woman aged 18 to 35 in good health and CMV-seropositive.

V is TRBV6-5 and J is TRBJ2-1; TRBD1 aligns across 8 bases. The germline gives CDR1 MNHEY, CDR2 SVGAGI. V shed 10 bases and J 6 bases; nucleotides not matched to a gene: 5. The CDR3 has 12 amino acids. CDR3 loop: CATLTGGNEQFF. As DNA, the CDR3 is TGTGCCACCCTTACAGGGGGCAATGAGCAGTTCTTC.

The CDR3: CASSILGQSYNEQFF. Here the CDR3 DNA reads TGTGCCAGTAGTATCCTAGGACAGTCCTACAATGAGCAGTTCTTC. V is TRBV19 and J is TRBJ2-1; D is perhaps TRBD1 (6 bases). The V end was cut by 3 bases, the J end by 1 base, with 10 bases between. This CDR3 region has 15 residues. Germline CDR1 LNHDA, CDR2 SQIVND (reference sequence).